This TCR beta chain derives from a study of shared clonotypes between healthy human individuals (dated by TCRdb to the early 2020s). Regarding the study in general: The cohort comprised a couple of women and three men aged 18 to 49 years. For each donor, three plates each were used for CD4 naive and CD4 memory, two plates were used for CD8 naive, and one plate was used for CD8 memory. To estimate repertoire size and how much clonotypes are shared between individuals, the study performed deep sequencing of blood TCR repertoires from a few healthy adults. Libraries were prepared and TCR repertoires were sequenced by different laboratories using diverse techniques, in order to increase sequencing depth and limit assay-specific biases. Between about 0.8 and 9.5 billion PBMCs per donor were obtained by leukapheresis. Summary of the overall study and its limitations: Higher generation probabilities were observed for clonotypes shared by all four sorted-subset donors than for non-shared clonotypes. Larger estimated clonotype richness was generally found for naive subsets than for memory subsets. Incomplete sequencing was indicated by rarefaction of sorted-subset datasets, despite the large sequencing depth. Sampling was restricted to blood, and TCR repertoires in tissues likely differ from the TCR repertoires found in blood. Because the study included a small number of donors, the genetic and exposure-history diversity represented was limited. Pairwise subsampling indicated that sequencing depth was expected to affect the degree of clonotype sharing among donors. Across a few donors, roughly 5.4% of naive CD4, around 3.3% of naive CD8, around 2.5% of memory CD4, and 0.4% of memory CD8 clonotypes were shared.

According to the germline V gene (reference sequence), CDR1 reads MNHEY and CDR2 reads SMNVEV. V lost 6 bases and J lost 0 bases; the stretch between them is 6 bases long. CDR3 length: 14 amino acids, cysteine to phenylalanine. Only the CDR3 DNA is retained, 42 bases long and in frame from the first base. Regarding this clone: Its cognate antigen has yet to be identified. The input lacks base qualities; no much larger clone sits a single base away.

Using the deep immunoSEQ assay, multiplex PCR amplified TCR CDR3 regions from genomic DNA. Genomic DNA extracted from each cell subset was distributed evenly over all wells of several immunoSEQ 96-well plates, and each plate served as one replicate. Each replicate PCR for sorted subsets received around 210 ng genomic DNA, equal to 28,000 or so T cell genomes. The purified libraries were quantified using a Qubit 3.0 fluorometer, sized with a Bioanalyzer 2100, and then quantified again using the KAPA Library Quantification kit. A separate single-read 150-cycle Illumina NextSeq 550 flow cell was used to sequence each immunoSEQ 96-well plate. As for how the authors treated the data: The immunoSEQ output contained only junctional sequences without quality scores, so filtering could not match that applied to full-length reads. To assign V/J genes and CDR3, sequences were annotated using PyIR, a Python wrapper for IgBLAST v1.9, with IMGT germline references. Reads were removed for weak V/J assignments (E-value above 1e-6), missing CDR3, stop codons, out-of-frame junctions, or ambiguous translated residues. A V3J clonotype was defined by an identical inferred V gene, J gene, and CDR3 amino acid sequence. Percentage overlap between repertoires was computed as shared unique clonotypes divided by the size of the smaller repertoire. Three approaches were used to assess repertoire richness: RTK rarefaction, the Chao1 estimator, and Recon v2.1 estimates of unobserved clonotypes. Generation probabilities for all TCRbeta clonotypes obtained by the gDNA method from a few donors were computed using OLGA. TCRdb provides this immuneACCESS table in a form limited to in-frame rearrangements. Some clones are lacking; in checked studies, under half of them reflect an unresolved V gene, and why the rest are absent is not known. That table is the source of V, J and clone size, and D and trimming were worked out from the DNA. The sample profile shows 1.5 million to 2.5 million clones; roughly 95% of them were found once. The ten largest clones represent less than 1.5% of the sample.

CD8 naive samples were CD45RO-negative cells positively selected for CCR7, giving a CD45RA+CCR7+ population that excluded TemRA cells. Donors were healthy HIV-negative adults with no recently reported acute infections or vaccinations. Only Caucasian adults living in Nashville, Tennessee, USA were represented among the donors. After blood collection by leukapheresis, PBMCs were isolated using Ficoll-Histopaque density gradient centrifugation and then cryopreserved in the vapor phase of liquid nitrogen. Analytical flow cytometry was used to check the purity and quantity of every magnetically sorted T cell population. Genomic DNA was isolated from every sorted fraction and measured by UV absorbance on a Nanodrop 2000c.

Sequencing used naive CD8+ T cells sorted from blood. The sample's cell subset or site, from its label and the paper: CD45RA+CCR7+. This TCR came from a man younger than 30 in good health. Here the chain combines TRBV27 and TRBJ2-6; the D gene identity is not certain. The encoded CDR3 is CASSEVSGANVLTF. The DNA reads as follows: TGTGCCAGCAGCGAAGTCTCTGGGGCCAACGTCCTGACTTTC.